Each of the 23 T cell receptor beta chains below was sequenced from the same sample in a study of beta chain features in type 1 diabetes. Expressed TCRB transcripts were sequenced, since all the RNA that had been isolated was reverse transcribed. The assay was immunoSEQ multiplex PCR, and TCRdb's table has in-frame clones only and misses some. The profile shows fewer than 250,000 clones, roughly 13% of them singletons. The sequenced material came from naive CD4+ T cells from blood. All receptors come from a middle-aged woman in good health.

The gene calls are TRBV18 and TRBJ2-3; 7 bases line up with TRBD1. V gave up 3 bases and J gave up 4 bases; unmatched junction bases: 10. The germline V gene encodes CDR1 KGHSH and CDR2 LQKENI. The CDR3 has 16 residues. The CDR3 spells CASSPNRLTGSDTQYF. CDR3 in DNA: TGTGCCAGCTCACCCAACCGCCTGACAGGGTCAGATACGCAGTATTTT.

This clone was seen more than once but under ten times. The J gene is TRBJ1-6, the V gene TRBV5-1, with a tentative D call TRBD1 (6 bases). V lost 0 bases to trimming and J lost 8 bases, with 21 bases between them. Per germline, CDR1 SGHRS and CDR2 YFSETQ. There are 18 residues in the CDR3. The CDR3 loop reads CASSLDGRGSINDSPLHF. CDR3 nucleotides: TGCGCCAGCAGCTTGGACGGCAGGGGATCTATCAATGATTCACCCCTCCACTTT.

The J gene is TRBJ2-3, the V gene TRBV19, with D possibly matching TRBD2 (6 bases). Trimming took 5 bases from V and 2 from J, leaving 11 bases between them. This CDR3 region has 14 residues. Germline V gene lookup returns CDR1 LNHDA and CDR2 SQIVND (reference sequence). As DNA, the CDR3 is TGTGCCAGTAGTCCGGGGAGGTCCACAGATACGCAGTATTTT. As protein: CASSPGRSTDTQYF.

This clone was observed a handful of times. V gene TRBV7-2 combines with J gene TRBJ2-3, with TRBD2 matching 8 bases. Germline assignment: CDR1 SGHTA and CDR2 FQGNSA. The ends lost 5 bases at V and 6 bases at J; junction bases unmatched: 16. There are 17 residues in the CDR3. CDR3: CASSPAGGSGARDTQYF. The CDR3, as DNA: TGTGCCAGCAGCCCCGCCGGGGGTAGCGGGGCCCGGGATACGCAGTATTTT.

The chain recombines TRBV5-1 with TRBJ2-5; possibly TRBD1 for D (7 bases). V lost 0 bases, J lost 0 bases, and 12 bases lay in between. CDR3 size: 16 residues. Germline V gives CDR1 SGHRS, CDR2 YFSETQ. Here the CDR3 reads CASSLGQGGYQETQYF. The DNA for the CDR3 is TGCGCCAGCAGCTTGGGACAGGGAGGATACCAAGAGACCCAGTACTTC.

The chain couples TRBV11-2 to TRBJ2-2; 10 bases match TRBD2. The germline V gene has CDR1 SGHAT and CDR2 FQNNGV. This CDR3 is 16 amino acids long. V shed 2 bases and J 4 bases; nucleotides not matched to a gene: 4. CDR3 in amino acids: CASSLRASGGTGELFF. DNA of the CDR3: TGTGCCAGCAGCTTAAGGGCTAGCGGGGGCACCGGGGAGCTGTTTTTT.

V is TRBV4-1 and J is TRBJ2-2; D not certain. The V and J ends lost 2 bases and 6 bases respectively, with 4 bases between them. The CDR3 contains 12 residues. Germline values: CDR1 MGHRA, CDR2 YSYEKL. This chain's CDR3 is CASSQLAGELFF. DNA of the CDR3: TGCGCCAGCAGCCAACTAGCCGGGGAGCTGTTTTTT.

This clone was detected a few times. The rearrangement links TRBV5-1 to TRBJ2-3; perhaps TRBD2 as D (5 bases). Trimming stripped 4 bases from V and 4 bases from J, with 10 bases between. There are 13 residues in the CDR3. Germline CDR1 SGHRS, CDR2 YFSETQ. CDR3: CASSGTRADTQYF. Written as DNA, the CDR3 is TGCGCCAGCAGCGGAACTAGGGCAGATACGCAGTATTTT.

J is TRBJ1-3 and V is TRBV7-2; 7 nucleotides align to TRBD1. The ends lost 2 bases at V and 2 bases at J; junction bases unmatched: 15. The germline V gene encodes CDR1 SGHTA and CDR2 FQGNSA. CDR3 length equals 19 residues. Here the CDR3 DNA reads TGTGCCAGCAGCTTACCGATAACCAACCAGGGGGAACCTGGAAACACCATATATTTT. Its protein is CASSLPITNQGEPGNTIYF.

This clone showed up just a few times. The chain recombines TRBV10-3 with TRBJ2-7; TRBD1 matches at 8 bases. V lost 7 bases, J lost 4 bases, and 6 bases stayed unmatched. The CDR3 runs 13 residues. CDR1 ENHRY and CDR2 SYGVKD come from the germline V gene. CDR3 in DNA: TGTGCCATCAACGATAGGACAGGGTACGAGCAGTACTTC. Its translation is CAINDRTGYEQYF.

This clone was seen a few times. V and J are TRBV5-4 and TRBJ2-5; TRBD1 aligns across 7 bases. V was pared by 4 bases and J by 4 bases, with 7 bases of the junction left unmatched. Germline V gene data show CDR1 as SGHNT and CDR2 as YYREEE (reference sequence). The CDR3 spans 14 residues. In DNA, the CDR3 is TGTGCCAGCAGCCAGACAGGGCTTTTAGAGACCCAGTACTTC. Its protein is CASSQTGLLETQYF.

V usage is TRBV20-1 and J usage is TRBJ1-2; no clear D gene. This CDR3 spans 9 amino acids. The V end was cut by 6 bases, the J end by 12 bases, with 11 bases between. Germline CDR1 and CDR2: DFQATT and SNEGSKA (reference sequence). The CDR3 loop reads CSALNPHTF. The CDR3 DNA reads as TGCAGTGCACTGAACCCCCACACCTTC.

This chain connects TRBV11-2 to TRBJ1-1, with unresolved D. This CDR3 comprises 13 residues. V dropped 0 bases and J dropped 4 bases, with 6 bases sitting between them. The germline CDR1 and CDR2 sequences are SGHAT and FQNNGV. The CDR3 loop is CASSLEGSTEAFF. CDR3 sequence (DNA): TGTGCCAGCAGCTTAGAAGGGAGCACTGAAGCTTTCTTT.

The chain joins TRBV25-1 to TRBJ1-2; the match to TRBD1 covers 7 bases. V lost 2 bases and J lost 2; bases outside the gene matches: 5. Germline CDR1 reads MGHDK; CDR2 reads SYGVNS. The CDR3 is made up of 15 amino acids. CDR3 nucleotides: TGTGCCAGCAGTGAACCGGGACAGCTCAACTATGGCTACACCTTC. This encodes CASSEPGQLNYGYTF.

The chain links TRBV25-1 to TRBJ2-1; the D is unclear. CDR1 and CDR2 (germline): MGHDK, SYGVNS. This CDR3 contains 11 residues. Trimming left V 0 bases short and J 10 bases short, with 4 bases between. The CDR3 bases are TGTGCCAGCAGTGAATATATCGAGCAGTTCTTC. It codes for CASSEYIEQFF.

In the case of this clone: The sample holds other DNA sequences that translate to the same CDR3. The CDR3 loop is CASSPGQGGQPQHF. CDR3 DNA: TGCGCCAGCAGCCCCGGACAGGGAGGACAGCCCCAGCATTTT. The chain employs TRBV5-1 and TRBJ1-5; 8 bases fit TRBD1. J gave up 7 bases and V 4 bases, and 7 bases lay outside the gene matches. This CDR3 contains 14 residues. Germline V CDR1 and CDR2: SGHRS, YFSETQ. Full variable domain (remainder filled in from reference TRBV5-1 and TRBJ1-5): KAGVTQTPRYLIKTRGQQVTLSCSPISGHRSVSWYQQTPGQGLQFLFEYFSETQRNKGNFPGRFSGRQFSNSRSEMNVSTLELGDSALYLCASSPGQGGQPQHFGDGTRLSIL.

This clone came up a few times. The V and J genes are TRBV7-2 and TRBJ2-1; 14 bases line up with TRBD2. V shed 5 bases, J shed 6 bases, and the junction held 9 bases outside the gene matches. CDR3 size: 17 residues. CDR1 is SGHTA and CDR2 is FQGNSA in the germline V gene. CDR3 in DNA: TGTGCCAGCAGCCCGGCCGGGACTAGCGGGGGTCGCAATGAGCAGTTCTTC. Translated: CASSPAGTSGGRNEQFF.

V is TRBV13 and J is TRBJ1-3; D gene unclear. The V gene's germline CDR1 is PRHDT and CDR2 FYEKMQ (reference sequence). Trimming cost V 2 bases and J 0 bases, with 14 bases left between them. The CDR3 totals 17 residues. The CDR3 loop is CASSLSPGGGSGNTIYF. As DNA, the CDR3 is TGTGCCAGCAGCTTATCCCCCGGTGGAGGCTCTGGAAACACCATATATTTT.

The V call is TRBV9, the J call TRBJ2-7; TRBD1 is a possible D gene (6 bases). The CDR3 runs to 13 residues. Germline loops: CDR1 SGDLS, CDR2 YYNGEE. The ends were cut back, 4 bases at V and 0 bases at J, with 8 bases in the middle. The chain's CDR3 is CASSRTASYEQYF. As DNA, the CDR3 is TGTGCCAGCAGCAGGACAGCCTCCTACGAGCAGTACTTC.

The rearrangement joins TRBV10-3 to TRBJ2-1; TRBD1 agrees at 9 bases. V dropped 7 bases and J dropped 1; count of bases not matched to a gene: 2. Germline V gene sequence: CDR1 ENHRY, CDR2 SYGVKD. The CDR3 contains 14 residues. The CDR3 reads CAITGQGSYNEQFF. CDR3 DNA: TGTGCCATCACCGGACAGGGGTCCTACAATGAGCAGTTCTTC.

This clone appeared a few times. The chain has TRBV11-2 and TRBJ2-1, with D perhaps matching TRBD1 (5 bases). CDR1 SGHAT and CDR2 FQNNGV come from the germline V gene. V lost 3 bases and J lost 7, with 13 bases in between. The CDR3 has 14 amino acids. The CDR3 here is CASSFDRSRNEQFF. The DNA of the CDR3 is TGTGCCAGCAGCTTTGACAGATCTAGAAATGAGCAGTTCTTC. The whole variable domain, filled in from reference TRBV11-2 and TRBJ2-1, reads EAGVAQSPRYKIIEKRQSVAFWCNPISGHATLYWYQQILGQGPKLLIQFQNNGVVDDSQLPKDRFSAERLKGVDSTLKIQPAKLEDSAVYLCASSFDRSRNEQFFGPGTRLTVL.

This CDR3 is CASSEAAGYNEQFF. The CDR3, as DNA: TGTGCCAGCAGTGAAGCCGCAGGATACAATGAGCAGTTCTTC. The chain couples TRBV6-1 to TRBJ2-1, with no clear D. This CDR3 region has 14 residues. Trimming took 0 bases from V and 4 from J, leaving 7 bases between them. Germline lookup yields CDR1 MNHNS and CDR2 SASEGT.

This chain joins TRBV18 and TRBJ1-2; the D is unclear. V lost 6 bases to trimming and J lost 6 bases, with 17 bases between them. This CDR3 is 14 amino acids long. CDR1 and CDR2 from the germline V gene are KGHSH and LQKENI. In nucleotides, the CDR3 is TGTGCCAGCTCTTCCTTTCCCCGTCCCCATGGCTACACCTTC. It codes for CASSSFPRPHGYTF. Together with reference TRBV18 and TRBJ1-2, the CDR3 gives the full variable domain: NAGVMQNPRHLVRRRGQEARLRCSPMKGHSHVYWYRQLPEEGLKFMVYLQKENIIDESGMPKERFSAEFPKEGPSILRIQQVVRGDSAAYFCASSSFPRPHGYTFGSGTRLTVV.